A few counts support the clone carrying this T cell receptor beta chain. The entry originates in a study of blood T cell repertoires in COVID-19. Generated by immunoSEQ multiplex PCR, the TCRdb table keeps only in-frame clones and is missing some. The table records some 26,000 clones, around four fifths of them present only once. This CDR3 has 8 residues. Germline values: CDR1 SQVTM, CDR2 ANQGSEA. Trimming took off 4 bases at V and 14 bases at J, with 8 bases between the two ends. The TCR comes from a man in his 70s with acute or convalescent COVID-19. Specimen: peripheral blood. The gene calls are TRBV29-1 and TRBJ2-5; D uncertain. The CDR3, as DNA: TGCAGCGTTGGAGAGGCTTACTTC. Amino acid sequence: CSVGEAYF.